These 20 T cell receptor beta chains came from one sample sequenced in a study of T cells in Graves' hyperthyroidism and ophthalmopathy (dated by TCRdb to the late 2010s). Libraries were prepared through multiplex PCR. Sequenced on an Illumina HiSeq 2000. The TCR beta CDR3 regions were amplified from the RNA transcripts. A first-round RT-PCR of the TCR CDR3 used the HTBI primer set with the Qiagen OneStep RT-PCR kit. In TCRdb, the public reads were trimmed at Q25 with fastp and aligned with MiXCR, with productive beta chains retained. Records with the same CDR3 protein are collapsed into one entry carrying the most frequent genes and DNA. The sample includes under 450,000 distinct CDR3 sequences, with roughly 14% observed a single time. The ten largest account for roughly 8% of the sample. Sequenced: blood. The receptors were sampled from a woman aged 18 to 35 with Graves' hyperthyroidism.

This clonotype was observed a handful of times. This chain links TRBV19 with TRBJ2-5, with D maybe TRBD1 (6 bases). CDR1 is LNHDA and CDR2 is SQIVND in the germline V gene (reference sequence). The CDR3 runs to 15 residues. The V gene lost 1 base and the J gene lost 4 bases, with 13 bases spanning the gap. The CDR3 loop reads CASSIAGQSRETQYF. CDR3 sequence (DNA): TGTGCCAGTAGTATAGCCGGACAGTCGCGAGAGACCCAGTACTTC.

J is TRBJ2-4 and V is TRBV29-1; D gene unclear. The V gene lost 3 bases and the J gene lost 3 bases, with 6 bases spanning the gap. This CDR3 is 12 amino acids long. CDR1 SQVTM and CDR2 ANQGSEA come from the germline V gene. As DNA, the CDR3 is TGCAGCGTTGACGACATCAAAAACATTCAGTACTTC. Amino acids: CSVDDIKNIQYF.

As concerns this clonotype: A much larger clone lies one base from this, so it may be a read error. The V and J genes are TRBV27 and TRBJ1-1; D gene uncertain. The CDR3 consists of 14 residues. Germline loops: CDR1 MNHEY, CDR2 SMNVEV (reference sequence). As DNA, the CDR3 is TGTGCCAACAGTTTATCGGGCAGGAACACTGAAGCTTTCTTT. Its protein product is CANSLSGRNTEAFF.

Ten or more counts support this clonotype. The chain is built from TRBV28 and TRBJ2-7; 12 bases are shared with TRBD1. The CDR3 is 17 amino acids. The ends lost 6 bases at V and 3 bases at J; junction bases unmatched: 12. Germline values: CDR1 MDHEN, CDR2 SYDVKM. The CDR3 region is CASSLGDRGPFYYEQYF. The CDR3 coding sequence is TGTGCCAGCAGCCTAGGGGACAGGGGGCCTTTCTACTACGAGCAGTACTTC.

This clonotype was found a few times. This rearrangement joins TRBV5-1 to TRBJ2-4; D is possibly TRBD2 (5 bases). This CDR3 contains 15 residues. The germline V gene has CDR1 SGHRS and CDR2 YFSETQ. The V end lost 4 bases, the J end lost 7 bases, and 18 bases lay between the germline ends. CDR3 sequence reads: CASSILSGEENIQYF. As DNA, the CDR3 is TGCGCCAGCAGCATCCTTTCCGGGGAAGAGAACATTCAGTACTTC. The entire variable domain, with the rest obtained from reference TRBV5-1 and TRBJ2-4, is as follows: KAGVTQTPRYLIKTRGQQVTLSCSPISGHRSVSWYQQTPGQGLQFLFEYFSETQRNKGNFPGRFSGRQFSNSRSEMNVSTLELGDSALYLCASSILSGEENIQYFGAGTRLSVL.

This clonotype showed up many times. This chain joins TRBV30 and TRBJ2-1, with a tentative D call TRBD2 (5 bases). V dropped 2 bases and J dropped 4 bases, with 9 bases sitting between them. This CDR3 is 13 amino acids long. Looked up from germline, CDR1 is GTSNPN and CDR2 is SVGIG (reference sequence). The CDR3 is CAWSSSGYNEQFF. In DNA, the CDR3 is TGTGCCTGGAGTTCCAGCGGATACAATGAGCAGTTCTTC.

This clonotype was seen repeatedly, ten times or more. This chain uses TRBV12-3 or TRBV12-4 with TRBJ1-3; no reliable D call. The CDR3 length is 17 residues. Trimming removed 3 bases at V and 1 base at J, with 16 bases between. This chain's CDR3 is CASSFFFFPGSGNTIYF. DNA for the CDR3: TGTGCCAGCAGTTTTTTTTTCTTCCCCGGGTCTGGAAACACCATATATTTT.

This chain links TRBV12-3 or TRBV12-4 with TRBJ2-3, with 12 bases identical to TRBD2. This CDR3 comprises 17 residues. V shed 5 bases, J shed 2 bases, and the junction held 8 bases outside the gene matches. The CDR3: CASSIGLAGFSTDTQYF. The CDR3 region has the DNA TGTGCCAGCAGTATTGGACTAGCGGGGTTTTCCACAGATACGCAGTATTTT.

Details on this clonotype: Being one base from a much bigger clone, this may be a read error. The chain carries TRBV11-2 and TRBJ2-2; tentatively, D is TRBD1 or TRBD2 (6 bases each). CDR1 is SGHAT, CDR2 FQNNGV, per germline. The CDR3 contains 14 residues. In DNA, the CDR3 is TGTGCCAGCAGTCTCGACAGGACTACCTGGGAGCTGGTTTTT. This codes for CASSLDRTTWELVF.

This chain uses TRBV4-1 with TRBJ2-1; TRBD2 is a possible D gene (6 bases). The CDR3 spans 17 residues. Germline-derived CDR1 and CDR2 are MGHRA and YSYEKL. The V gene lost 3 bases and the J gene lost 0 bases, with 15 bases spanning the gap. The CDR3 DNA reads TGCGCCAGCAGCCACCTAGGCATGACTAGCTCCTACAATGAGCAGTTCTTC. Translating it yields CASSHLGMTSSYNEQFF.

This clonotype was found many times. The chain combines TRBV5-1 with TRBJ2-3; TRBD2 is a possible D gene (7 bases). Germline V gene lookup returns CDR1 SGHRS and CDR2 YFSETQ. V was shortened by 1 base and J by 0 bases, with 15 bases between the two germline ends. CDR3 size: 17 residues. The CDR3 DNA reads TGCGCCAGCAGCTTGTTTGGGGGGGCTTCTAGCACAGATACGCAGTATTTT. Its protein product is CASSLFGGASSTDTQYF.

This clonotype was seen ten or more times. The chain combines TRBV12-3 or TRBV12-4 with TRBJ2-7, with D possibly TRBD2 on 6 matching bases. CDR3 length: 13 residues. With 7 bases removed from V and 6 bases from J, the gap between germline ends came to 16 bases. The CDR3 DNA reads as TGTGCCAGCACCGAAGGATCGCGGGGCGAGCAGTACTTC. It specifies CASTEGSRGEQYF.

This chain joins TRBV28 and TRBJ1-5; 7 nucleotides agree with TRBD1. Trimming cost V 1 base and J 3 bases; bases outside gene matches: 9. This CDR3 spans 17 amino acids. Germline lookup yields CDR1 MDHEN and CDR2 SYDVKM. The CDR3 loop is CASSLYRGQGNNQPQHF. CDR3 in DNA: TGTGCCAGCAGTTTATATAGGGGGCAGGGGAACAATCAGCCCCAGCATTTT. The full variable domain, with the rest looked up from reference TRBV28 and TRBJ1-5, is DVKVTQSSRYLVKRTGEKVFLECVQDMDHENMFWYRQDPGLGLRLIYFSYDVKMKEKGDIPEGYSVSREKKERFSLILESASTNQTSMYLCASSLYRGQGNNQPQHFGDGTRLSIL.

This clonotype was detected only a few times. This sequence joins TRBV30 and TRBJ1-3; no clear D. Germline lookup yields CDR1 GTSNPN and CDR2 SVGIG (reference sequence). CDR3 length: 15 residues. V was trimmed by 1 base and J by 0 bases, leaving 10 bases between them. The CDR3 sequence: CAWSGGLFSGNTIYF. In DNA, the CDR3 is TGTGCCTGGAGTGGCGGTCTATTCTCTGGAAACACCATATATTTT.

This clonotype was seen many times. The V and J genes are TRBV6-6 and TRBJ1-1; D may be TRBD1 (6 bases). Per germline, CDR1 MNHNY and CDR2 SVGAGI (reference sequence). V gave up 0 bases and J gave up 2 bases, with 13 bases separating them. The CDR3 is 16 amino acids. CDR3 amino acids: CASSYSIGQKNTEAFF. CDR3 DNA: TGTGCCAGCAGTTACTCGATCGGACAGAAAAACACTGAAGCTTTCTTT.

This clonotype has ten or more counts. The gene calls are TRBV12-3 or TRBV12-4 and TRBJ1-4; TRBD1 matches at 8 bases. V gave up 7 bases and J gave up 4 bases; unmatched junction bases: 5. This CDR3 is 14 amino acids long. The CDR3 reads CASTPGQVNEKLFF. The CDR3 DNA reads TGTGCCAGCACCCCGGGACAGGTTAATGAAAAACTGTTTTTT.

The genes are TRBV19 and TRBJ2-1; maybe TRBD1 (7 bases). The CDR3 spans 13 residues. Germline CDR1 LNHDA, CDR2 SQIVND (reference sequence). Trimming removed 3 bases at V and 16 bases at J, with 19 bases between. The CDR3 protein is CASSMGGPGTAFF. CDR3 in DNA: TGTGCCAGTAGTATGGGGGGCCCCGGGACAGCATTCTTC.

The CDR3 DNA reads TGTGCCAGCAGCTTGTCTCTCCAGGGCCTGGGCTATGGCTACACCTTC. Translating gives CASSLSLQGLGYGYTF. This chain links TRBV13 with TRBJ1-2; the D gene is possibly TRBD1 (5 bases). Germline-derived CDR1 and CDR2 are PRHDT and FYEKMQ (reference sequence). V dropped 3 bases and J dropped 4 bases, with 18 bases sitting between them. The length of the CDR3 is 16 residues.

This clonotype has a count of ten or more. The chain uses TRBV20-1 and TRBJ1-2; possible D gene TRBD1, 5 bases. Germline-derived CDR1 and CDR2 are DFQATT and SNEGSKA (reference sequence). The CDR3 runs 12 residues. Trimming stripped 6 bases from V and 0 bases from J, with 8 bases between. The CDR3 nucleotides read TGCAGTGCAAAGGGGTCTAACTATGGCTACACCTTC. Translated: CSAKGSNYGYTF.

This clonotype has only a few counts. The chain couples TRBV5-1 to TRBJ2-7; D not certain. V was clipped by 1 base and J by 7 bases, with 9 bases between them. CDR3 size: 12 residues. Per germline, CDR1 SGHRS and CDR2 YFSETQ. CDR3 residues: CASSLNIGEQYF. The CDR3 nucleotides are TGCGCCAGCAGCTTGAACATTGGGGAGCAGTACTTC. The full variable domain, rest sourced from reference TRBV5-1 and TRBJ2-7, is KAGVTQTPRYLIKTRGQQVTLSCSPISGHRSVSWYQQTPGQGLQFLFEYFSETQRNKGNFPGRFSGRQFSNSRSEMNVSTLELGDSALYLCASSLNIGEQYFGPGTRLTVT.